Listed below are T cell receptor beta chains from one sample, sequenced in a study of shared clonotypes between healthy human individuals. Data came from immunoSEQ multiplex PCR; TCRdb stores just in-frame clones and leaves some out. The data hold roughly 2,500,000 clones, with roughly 93% observed a single time. The sequenced sample consisted of naive CD4+ T cells from PBMCs. These receptors were collected from a man between 18 and 29 years old in good health. Some clones in this sample may be carry-over from other donors' samples. CDR3s include the opening cysteine and the closing phenylalanine or tryptophan. Each record gives: clone size, V gene, J gene, D gene, CDR3 DNA, CDR3 protein. A D gene is named only where the DNA matches it firmly. Some rows have no size entry. The others give once, few or many, or a class for an expanded clone.

abundance: -; v_gene: TRBV30; j_gene: TRBJ2-5; d_gene: TRBD2; CDR3nt: TGTGCCTGGAGTGTCGGGCTAGCGGGATATAACACGCAAGAGACCCAGTACTTC; CDR3aa: CAWSVGLAGYNTQETQYF
abundance: -; v_gene: TRBV9; j_gene: TRBJ1-6; d_gene: TRBD1; CDR3nt: TGTGCCAGCAGCCAGACACTGGACAGGGGGAGATCACCCCTCCACTTT; CDR3aa: CASSQTLDRGRSPLHF
abundance: -; v_gene: TRBV28; j_gene: TRBJ1-1; d_gene: TRBD1; CDR3nt: TGTGCCAGCCGATACCATACAGGGGGCACTGAAGCTTTCTTT; CDR3aa: CASRYHTGGTEAFF
abundance: -; v_gene: TRBV28; j_gene: TRBJ1-2; d_gene: -; CDR3nt: TGTGCCAGCAGTTTAATCTCGGGTAGGCGGCTCTATGGCTACACCTTC; CDR3aa: CASSLISGRRLYGYTF
abundance: -; v_gene: TRBV4-3; j_gene: TRBJ2-1; d_gene: -; CDR3nt: TGCGCCAGCAGCCAAGGTAAAGGGCGGGGTGAAGGGCAGTTCTTC; CDR3aa: CASSQGKGRGEGQFF
abundance: -; v_gene: TRBV19; j_gene: TRBJ2-7; d_gene: -; CDR3nt: TGTGCCAGTAGTATCCAGGGTAGGAGCTCCTACGAGCAGTACTTC; CDR3aa: CASSIQGRSSYEQYF
abundance: -; v_gene: TRBV7-8; j_gene: TRBJ2-1; d_gene: -; CDR3nt: TGTGCCAGCAGCTTAGCCCTTAAGAGCTCCTACAATGAGCAGTTCTTC; CDR3aa: CASSLALKSSYNEQFF
abundance: -; v_gene: TRBV10-3; j_gene: TRBJ2-3; d_gene: -; CDR3nt: TGTGCCATCAGTGAAGGCGACAGTCCAGATACGCAGTATTTT; CDR3aa: CAISEGDSPDTQYF
abundance: -; v_gene: TRBV19; j_gene: TRBJ2-2; d_gene: TRBD2; CDR3nt: TGTGCCAGTAGTATAGGGCTAGCGGGATACGGGGAGCTGTTTTTT; CDR3aa: CASSIGLAGYGELFF
abundance: -; v_gene: TRBV19; j_gene: TRBJ2-2; d_gene: -; CDR3nt: TGTGCCAGTACCCACAACCCCATACGCAACACCGGGGAGCTGTTTTTT; CDR3aa: CASTHNPIRNTGELFF
abundance: -; v_gene: TRBV28; j_gene: TRBJ1-1; d_gene: TRBD1; CDR3nt: TGTGCCAGCACCAGAAACAGGGGTAAAGCTTTCTTT; CDR3aa: CASTRNRGKAFF
abundance: -; v_gene: TRBV28; j_gene: TRBJ2-7; d_gene: -; CDR3nt: TGTGCCAGCAATCCCTTAATATTTTCCTACGAGCAGTACTTC; CDR3aa: CASNPLIFSYEQYF
abundance: -; v_gene: TRBV30; j_gene: TRBJ2-5; d_gene: -; CDR3nt: TGTGCCTGGAGTTCGGAAGAGACCCAGTACTTC; CDR3aa: CAWSSEETQYF
abundance: once; v_gene: TRBV30; j_gene: TRBJ2-3; d_gene: -; CDR3nt: TGTGCCTGTAGAGGGGCAGATACGCAGTATTTT; CDR3aa: CACRGADTQYF
abundance: -; v_gene: TRBV5-6; j_gene: TRBJ2-7; d_gene: TRBD2; CDR3nt: TGTGCCAGCAGCTTGGTGGTAGCGGGAGTCACGAGCGAGCAGTACTTC; CDR3aa: CASSLVVAGVTSEQYF
abundance: -; v_gene: TRBV6-1; j_gene: TRBJ1-1; d_gene: TRBD1; CDR3nt: TGTGCCAGCAGCCCGACAGGGGGCGGCACTGAAGCTTTCTTT; CDR3aa: CASSPTGGGTEAFF
abundance: -; v_gene: TRBV28; j_gene: TRBJ2-7; d_gene: TRBD1; CDR3nt: TGTGCCAGCAGTTTACCATGGACAGGGTCCAACGAGCAGTACTTC; CDR3aa: CASSLPWTGSNEQYF
abundance: few; v_gene: TRBV19; j_gene: TRBJ1-1; d_gene: TRBD1; CDR3nt: TGTGCCAGTAGTCCCCTGGGACAGCTGAACACTGAAGCTTTCTTT; CDR3aa: CASSPLGQLNTEAFF
abundance: few; v_gene: TRBV18; j_gene: TRBJ1-1; d_gene: TRBD1; CDR3nt: TGTGCCAGCTCCGTGGGACAGCTTAACACTGAAGCTTTCTTT; CDR3aa: CASSVGQLNTEAFF
abundance: -; v_gene: TRBV6-1; j_gene: TRBJ1-6; d_gene: -; CDR3nt: TGTGCCAGCAGTGAAGCGAGGGGAGGCTCCTATAATTCACCCCTCCACTTT; CDR3aa: CASSEARGGSYNSPLHF
abundance: -; v_gene: TRBV11-2; j_gene: TRBJ1-2; d_gene: -; CDR3nt: TGTGCCAGCAGCCCGGCCCGCGGCTACACCTTC; CDR3aa: CASSPARGYTF
abundance: -; v_gene: TRBV11-2; j_gene: TRBJ2-7; d_gene: -; CDR3nt: TGTGCCAGCAGCCACGGACACTACGAGCAGTACTTC; CDR3aa: CASSHGHYEQYF
abundance: -; v_gene: TRBV18; j_gene: TRBJ2-7; d_gene: -; CDR3nt: TGTGCCAGCTCACCAGCCGTATCCTACGAGCAGTACTTC; CDR3aa: CASSPAVSYEQYF
abundance: -; v_gene: TRBV9; j_gene: TRBJ2-7; d_gene: TRBD2; CDR3nt: TGTGCCAGCAGCGCCGGACTAGCGGCCGAGCAGTACTTC; CDR3aa: CASSAGLAAEQYF
abundance: -; v_gene: TRBV7-3; j_gene: TRBJ2-1; d_gene: TRBD2; CDR3nt: TGTGCCAGCAGCAAGCTAGCGGGAGGGTCCTACAATGAGCAGTTCTTC; CDR3aa: CASSKLAGGSYNEQFF
abundance: once; v_gene: TRBV18; j_gene: TRBJ1-4; d_gene: -; CDR3nt: TGTGCCAGCTCGGGGTTTACAGGGAATGAAAAACTGTTTTTT; CDR3aa: CASSGFTGNEKLFF
abundance: -; v_gene: TRBV29-1; j_gene: TRBJ2-5; d_gene: TRBD1; CDR3nt: TGCAGCGTGGCGGACAGGGGGAGGACCCAGTACTTC; CDR3aa: CSVADRGRTQYF
abundance: -; v_gene: TRBV28; j_gene: TRBJ2-3; d_gene: -; CDR3nt: TGTGCCAGCAGTTCCTCGACTGGCACAGATACGCAGTATTTT; CDR3aa: CASSSSTGTDTQYF
abundance: -; v_gene: TRBV27; j_gene: TRBJ1-6; d_gene: -; CDR3nt: TGTGCCAGCAGTTTATTTGGGGGTCAGCTTAACGTGGGTTCACCCCTCCACTTT; CDR3aa: CASSLFGGQLNVGSPLHF
abundance: -; v_gene: TRBV5-1; j_gene: TRBJ2-3; d_gene: -; CDR3nt: TGCGCCAGCAGCTTGGGACTAGTCACAGATACGCAGTATTTT; CDR3aa: CASSLGLVTDTQYF
abundance: -; v_gene: TRBV5-1; j_gene: TRBJ1-2; d_gene: TRBD1; CDR3nt: TGCGCCAGCAGCTTGAGCAGGGGGCTCGATGGCTACACCTTC; CDR3aa: CASSLSRGLDGYTF
abundance: once; v_gene: TRBV7-2; j_gene: TRBJ2-1; d_gene: -; CDR3nt: TGTGCCAGCAGCTTTGACAGACTTGACAATGAGCAGTTCTTC; CDR3aa: CASSFDRLDNEQFF
abundance: -; v_gene: TRBV28; j_gene: TRBJ2-7; d_gene: -; CDR3nt: TGTGCCAGCAGCGTGGGCGGATACGAGCAGTACTTC; CDR3aa: CASSVGGYEQYF
abundance: -; v_gene: TRBV7-2; j_gene: TRBJ2-7; d_gene: -; CDR3nt: TGTGCCAGCAGTCGCGTGGGGGGGGCCACTCCCTACGAGCAGTACTTC; CDR3aa: CASSRVGGATPYEQYF
abundance: -; v_gene: TRBV10-3; j_gene: TRBJ1-1; d_gene: -; CDR3nt: TGTGCCATCAGTCCCGGGACTGCTTCGCACCCGATCACTGAAGCTTTCTTT; CDR3aa: CAISPGTASHPITEAFF
abundance: -; v_gene: TRBV28; j_gene: TRBJ2-2; d_gene: -; CDR3nt: TGTGCCAGCAGTCCACCTCTGGGGGGTCCTGACGGGGAGCTGTTTTTT; CDR3aa: CASSPPLGGPDGELFF
abundance: -; v_gene: TRBV7-2; j_gene: TRBJ1-5; d_gene: -; CDR3nt: TGTGCCAGCAGCTTAGCGCTGGCAGGGAGCCAGCCCCAGCATTTT; CDR3aa: CASSLALAGSQPQHF
abundance: -; v_gene: TRBV18; j_gene: TRBJ2-5; d_gene: -; CDR3nt: TGTGCCAGCTCACCATCCGTAGAGACCCAGTACTTC; CDR3aa: CASSPSVETQYF
abundance: few; v_gene: TRBV29-1; j_gene: TRBJ1-1; d_gene: TRBD1; CDR3nt: TGCAGCGAGACCACGACAGGGGTGAACACTGAAGCTTTCTTT; CDR3aa: CSETTTGVNTEAFF
abundance: -; v_gene: TRBV6-4; j_gene: TRBJ1-2; d_gene: TRBD1; CDR3nt: TGTGCCAGAAAGGACAGGGCAGATAACTATGGCTACACCTTC; CDR3aa: CARKDRADNYGYTF
abundance: -; v_gene: TRBV9; j_gene: TRBJ2-4; d_gene: -; CDR3nt: TGTGCCAGCAGCGTAGATGGTGGTTTGACTCAAAAGTACTTC; CDR3aa: CASSVDGGLTQKYF
abundance: -; v_gene: TRBV6-1; j_gene: TRBJ1-1; d_gene: -; CDR3nt: TGTGCCAGCAGTGAAAACAGGATAATTAACACTGAAGCTTTCTTT; CDR3aa: CASSENRIINTEAFF
abundance: -; v_gene: TRBV14; j_gene: TRBJ1-1; d_gene: -; CDR3nt: TGTGCCAGCAGCCAAGGGTCTGAAGCTTTCTTT; CDR3aa: CASSQGSEAFF
abundance: -; v_gene: TRBV6-1; j_gene: TRBJ2-7; d_gene: -; CDR3nt: TGTGCCAGCAGTGTCAATAGCTACGAGCAGTACTTC; CDR3aa: CASSVNSYEQYF
abundance: -; v_gene: TRBV2; j_gene: TRBJ2-3; d_gene: TRBD2; CDR3nt: TGTGCCAGCACCGGACTAGGTGATACGCAGTATTTT; CDR3aa: CASTGLGDTQYF
abundance: -; v_gene: TRBV28; j_gene: TRBJ2-7; d_gene: TRBD1; CDR3nt: TGTGCCAGCAGTTTATCGACAGGGGACAGCTCCTACGAGCAGTACTTC; CDR3aa: CASSLSTGDSSYEQYF
abundance: -; v_gene: TRBV30; j_gene: TRBJ1-4; d_gene: -; CDR3nt: TGTGCCTGGAGTGACGGTAGTGAAAAACTGTTTTTT; CDR3aa: CAWSDGSEKLFF
abundance: -; v_gene: TRBV7-3; j_gene: TRBJ2-2; d_gene: -; CDR3nt: TGTGCCAGCAGCTCCGCGGGGACCACCGGGGAGCTGTTTTTT; CDR3aa: CASSSAGTTGELFF
abundance: few; v_gene: TRBV29-1; j_gene: TRBJ1-1; d_gene: TRBD1; CDR3nt: TGCAGCGTGCGACAGGGGGCGAACACTGAAGCTTTCTTT; CDR3aa: CSVRQGANTEAFF
abundance: -; v_gene: TRBV9; j_gene: TRBJ2-1; d_gene: TRBD2; CDR3nt: TGTGCCAGCACCAGGACTAGCGGGGGAAATGAGCAGTTCTTC; CDR3aa: CASTRTSGGNEQFF